This is a list of T cell receptor beta chains from one sample in a study of CD8 T cells in Susac syndrome. TCRdb redid the calling of the immunoSEQ multiplex PCR reads with MiXCR, one entry per CDR3 protein. The sample records approximately 200,000 distinct CDR3 sequences, roughly 95% being singletons. Sequencing input: CD4+ T cells from PBMCs. These receptors came from a human donor with multiple sclerosis. The CDR3 runs from the conserved cysteine through the conserved F or W. Fields, in order: D gene, V gene, clone size, J gene, CDR3 protein, CDR3 DNA. A D gene is named only where the DNA matches it firmly. The listing skips clone size in some rows; elsewhere it reads once, few, many or a size class.

>NA|TRBV20-1|once|TRBJ1-2
CSARDLAGGEYGYTF
TGCAGTGCTAGAGATCTCGCCGGGGGGGAATATGGCTACACCTTC
>TRBD1|TRBV9|NA|TRBJ1-1
CASSGQGRNTEAFF
TGTGCCAGCAGCGGACAGGGGCGGAACACTGAAGCTTTCTTT
>TRBD1|TRBV20-1|NA|TRBJ2-3
CSARRLQGSGDTQYF
TGCAGTGCTAGGAGGCTACAGGGGTCTGGGGATACGCAGTATTTT
>TRBD1|TRBV10-3|NA|TRBJ2-5
CAISTPGQGISETQYF
TGTGCCATCAGTACCCCGGGACAGGGAATATCAGAGACCCAGTACTTC
>NA|TRBV30|NA|TRBJ1-2
CAWSVTTKGSGYTF
TGTGCCTGGAGTGTAACGACTAAGGGTTCCGGCTACACCTTC
>NA|TRBV30|NA|TRBJ1-4
CALGRQSEKLFF
TGTGCTTTGGGACGACAGAGTGAAAAACTGTTTTTT
>TRBD2|TRBV30|once|TRBJ2-1
CAWSPLAVNNEQFF
TGTGCCTGGAGCCCACTAGCGGTTAACAATGAGCAGTTCTTC
>NA|TRBV7-2|once|TRBJ2-1
CASSLTSFPREQFF
TGTGCCAGCAGCTTGACTAGTTTCCCCCGGGAGCAGTTCTTC
>NA|TRBV27|NA|TRBJ2-6
CASSFSFSGANVLTF
TGTGCCAGCAGTTTCAGCTTCTCTGGGGCCAACGTCCTGACTTTC
>TRBD2|TRBV20-1|NA|TRBJ2-5
CSARDRLAAQETQYF
TGCAGTGCTAGAGACCGGCTAGCGGCCCAAGAGACCCAGTACTTC
>NA|TRBV20-1|NA|TRBJ1-1
CSARPGNTEAFF
TGCAGTGCTCGTCCTGGGAACACTGAAGCTTTCTTT
>TRBD2|TRBV20-1|NA|TRBJ2-1
CSASTSGTAGNEQFF
TGCAGTGCCTCGACTAGCGGCACAGCCGGCAATGAGCAGTTCTTC
>NA|TRBV20-1|NA|TRBJ2-3
CSARDGGADTQYF
TGCAGTGCTAGAGACGGAGGGGCAGATACGCAGTATTTT
>TRBD1|TRBV4-2|NA|TRBJ1-2
CASSQGGGGPYGYTF
TGTGCCAGCAGCCAAGGTGGAGGGGGCCCCTATGGCTACACCTTC
>TRBD1|TRBV9|NA|TRBJ2-2
CASSALDRAEGELFF
TGTGCCAGCAGCGCACTGGACAGGGCTGAAGGGGAGCTGTTTTTT
>NA|TRBV18|NA|TRBJ2-6
CASSPEDGANVLTF
TGTGCCAGCTCACCAGAAGATGGGGCCAACGTCCTGACTTTC
>TRBD1|TRBV18|NA|TRBJ2-7
CASSPLGQGSYEQYF
TGTGCCAGCTCACCACTCGGACAGGGCTCCTACGAGCAGTACTTC
>NA|TRBV3-1|NA|TRBJ2-5
CASSRTEETQYF
TGTGCCAGCAGCCGGACTGAAGAGACCCAGTACTTC
>NA|TRBV9|NA|TRBJ2-4
CASSAGVGDGRNIQYF
TGTGCCAGCAGCGCTGGGGTCGGAGATGGGAGAAACATTCAGTACTTC